Below are 5 T cell receptor beta chains sequenced from a single sample in a study of blood T cell repertoires in COVID-19. TCRdb's copy holds only in-frame clones and misses some; the assay was immunoSEQ multiplex PCR. The repertoire holds 130,000 or so clones, with about 83% as singletons. Sequenced material: peripheral blood. Every receptor here comes from a man older than 75 with active or convalescent COVID-19.

The rearrangement links TRBV6-5 to TRBJ1-6, with TRBD1 identical over 9 bases. The CDR3 totals 15 residues. Germline V CDR1 and CDR2: MNHEY, SVGAGI. J gave up 6 bases and V 7 bases, and 7 bases lay outside the gene matches. The CDR3, as DNA: TGTGCCAGCACCGGGACAGGGACTCTTAATTCACCCCTCCACTTT. It yields the protein CASTGTGTLNSPLHF.

V usage is TRBV6-6 and J usage is TRBJ1-1; 7 positions agree with TRBD1. The CDR3 has 13 amino acids. V lost 5 bases and J lost 7; bases outside the gene matches: 7. Germline V gene sequence: CDR1 MNHNY, CDR2 SVGAGI (reference sequence). The CDR3 DNA reads TGTGCCAGCAGTCCCGTCAACAGGGGTGAAGCTTTCTTT. This encodes CASSPVNRGEAFF.

This clone was observed a few times. The rearrangement joins TRBV25-1 to TRBJ1-5; D is uncertain. Trimming took off 1 base at V and 6 bases at J, with 10 bases between the two ends. Looked up from germline, CDR1 is MGHDK and CDR2 is SYGVNS. The CDR3 spans 14 residues. DNA of the CDR3: TGTGCCAGCAGTGAATCGTCCGGTGTTCAGCCCCAGCATTTT. Residues: CASSESSGVQPQHF.

The chain joins TRBV30 to TRBJ1-1, with D perhaps TRBD1 (5 bases). Per the germline V gene, CDR1 is GTSNPN and CDR2 is SVGIG (reference sequence). This CDR3 has 11 amino acids. The CDR3 DNA reads TGTGCAGGGGCAACGAACACTGAAGCTTTCTTT. This sequence encodes CAGATNTEAFF.

This clone rates as medium-sized. The V call is TRBV7-9, the J call TRBJ2-3; 9 nucleotides align to TRBD1. V was pared by 2 bases and J by 11 bases, with 5 bases of the junction left unmatched. Germline V gives CDR1 SEHNR, CDR2 FQNEAQ (reference sequence). The CDR3 has 13 residues. Here the CDR3 DNA reads TGTGCCAGCAGCTTAACCACAGGGGGCGAGCAGTATTTT. Translated, it gives CASSLTTGGEQYF.